Sequencing of this TCR beta chain was carried out in a study of blood T cell repertoires in COVID-19. Study information: The cDNA or gDNA used as material had been derived from T cells, B-cell-depleted T cells, or PBMCs.

Grouping used clinical history reported by participants in a survey and questionnaire. Produced via immunoSEQ multiplex PCR; TCRdb's table is partial and in-frame only. The sample records hundreds of thousands of clones, about 86% being singletons. V lost 2 bases to trimming and J lost 8 bases; unmatched junction nucleotides: 6. Germline CDR1 reads GTSNPN; CDR2 reads SVGIG (reference sequence). There are 14 residues in the CDR3. Sequenced input: PBMCs or T cells enriched from blood (not recorded which). This receptor was obtained from a man under 40 with acute COVID-19. The V call is TRBV30, the J call TRBJ1-6, with 7 bases identical to TRBD1. CDR3 sequence reads: CAWSSWRGHSPLHF. The CDR3 region has the DNA TGTGCCTGGAGTTCCTGGAGGGGGCATTCACCCCTCCACTTT.